This TCR beta chain came from a study of T cells in Graves' hyperthyroidism and ophthalmopathy. The CDR3 has 15 amino acids. V lost 4 bases and J lost 10, with 19 bases in between. CDR1 MNHNS and CDR2 SASEGT come from the germline V gene. RNA transcripts provided the source from which TCR beta CDR3 regions were amplified. The TCR CDR3 was amplified in a first-round RT-PCR using the HTBI primer set. Using its own MiXCR run on the multiplex PCR reads, TCRdb lists one record per CDR3 protein. The top ten clones hold approximately 23% of a sample with 300,000 to 350,000 distinct CDR3 sequences, about 14% of them seen once. This clonotype has more than one count but fewer than ten.

This clonotype was obtained from a young woman with Graves' hyperthyroidism. The chain uses TRBV6-1 and TRBJ1-4; D ambiguous. The material sequenced was blood. CDR3 coding DNA: TGTGCCAGCAGTGGCACCCGGGCCCCAAACGGAAAACTGTTTTTT. Translation: CASSGTRAPNGKLFF.